Listed below are T cell receptor beta chains from one sample, sequenced in a study of molecular identifiers for immune sequencing clone quantification. TCRdb reanalysed the PCR reads using MiXCR and keeps one entry per CDR3 protein. The sample shows about 510,000 distinct CDR3 sequences, about 25% of them seen only once. The sequencing input was naive CD8+ T cells from blood, with Jurkat cell RNA spiked in. Every receptor here comes from a human donor in good health. Some libraries in this study had Jurkat cell RNA spiked in. Both conserved end residues are part of each CDR3. A D gene is named only where the DNA matches it firmly. A clone size is listed for some rows: how often the clone was seen (once, few, many), or a class if it is expanded.

size	J	V	D	CDR3	DNA
few	TRBJ2-1	TRBV20-1	-	CSARVSASHSYNEQFF	TGCAGTGCTAGAGTTTCAGCTAGTCACTCCTACAATGAGCAGTTCTTC
-	TRBJ2-3	TRBV20-1	-	CSARELTDTQYF	TGCAGTGCTAGAGAACTCACAGATACGCAGTATTTT
few	TRBJ1-2	TRBV11-2	-	CASSSLLGADGYTF	TGTGCCAGCAGCTCCCTCTTGGGGGCTGATGGCTACACCTTC
many	TRBJ1-3	TRBV4-3	-	CASSQGTGIRNTIYF	TGCGCCAGCAGCCAAGGAACAGGGATTAGGAACACCATATATTTT
-	TRBJ1-4	TRBV27	-	CASSSSGKLFF	TGTGCCAGCAGTTCGAGCGGAAAACTGTTTTTT
few	TRBJ2-1	TRBV11-3	TRBD2	CASSLTSANEQFF	TGTGCCAGCAGCCTAACTAGCGCAAATGAGCAGTTCTTC
-	TRBJ1-1	TRBV5-1	-	CASSFSGSMNTEAFF	TGCGCCAGCAGCTTTTCGGGAAGCATGAACACTGAAGCTTTCTTT
-	TRBJ1-4	TRBV7-9	-	CAGSSPAVSAGGKEKLFF	TGTGCCGGCAGCTCCCCCGCGGTTTCAGCGGGGGGGAAGGAAAAACTGTTTTTT
-	TRBJ1-1	TRBV5-6	-	CASSSVHLGGTEAFF	TGTGCCAGCAGCTCGGTCCATCTTGGGGGCACTGAAGCTTTCTTT
-	TRBJ2-7	TRBV21-1	-	CASSKGEGAGTISYEQYF	TGTGCCAGCAGCAAAGGGGAGGGGGCGGGGACCATCTCCTACGAGCAGTACTTC
-	TRBJ2-7	TRBV12-3/TRBV12-4	TRBD1	CASSPDRDVWGEQYF	TGTGCCAGCAGCCCCGACAGGGACGTGTGGGGCGAGCAGTACTTC
-	TRBJ2-7	TRBV27	-	CASSPNRVSYEQYF	TGTGCCAGCAGTCCTAACAGGGTCTCCTACGAGCAGTACTTC
few	TRBJ2-2	TRBV5-4	TRBD1	CASRGDRGETPGELFF	TGTGCCAGCAGGGGGGACAGGGGAGAAACACCCGGGGAGCTGTTTTTT
few	TRBJ2-5	TRBV30	-	CAWSGNQETQYF	TGTGCCTGGAGCGGGAACCAAGAGACCCAGTACTTC
few	TRBJ1-2	TRBV4-3	-	CASSQNTQFYGYTF	TGCGCCAGCAGCCAAAATACTCAGTTCTATGGCTACACCTTC
many	TRBJ2-7	TRBV5-1	-	CASSESTFSYEQYF	TGCGCCAGCAGCGAGAGTACCTTCTCCTACGAGCAGTACTTC
few	TRBJ1-2	TRBV6-2/TRBV6-3	-	CATRPHREMAGYTF	TGTGCCACCAGACCGCACCGGGAAATGGCTGGCTACACCTTC
many	TRBJ2-3	TRBV28	-	CASSLSSDLTDTQYF	TGTGCCAGCAGTTTATCTAGCGATTTAACAGATACGCAGTATTTT
many	TRBJ1-3	TRBV5-6	TRBD1	CASSGGTAGNTIYF	TGTGCCAGCAGCGGGGGGACAGCTGGAAACACCATATATTTT
few	TRBJ2-7	TRBV7-9	TRBD2	CASSPRTSGLEQYF	TGTGCCAGCAGCCCCAGGACTAGCGGCCTGGAGCAGTACTTC
-	TRBJ1-5	TRBV6-2/TRBV6-3	TRBD1	CASSYSWTGGANQPQHF	TGTGCCAGCAGTTACTCGTGGACAGGGGGCGCGAATCAGCCCCAGCATTTT
-	TRBJ1-1	TRBV15	-	CATSTWFTEAFF	TGTGCCACCAGCACCTGGTTCACTGAAGCTTTCTTT
few	TRBJ1-2	TRBV20-1	-	CSARGPGDLHGYTF	TGCAGTGCTAGAGGGCCAGGGGATCTCCATGGCTACACCTTC
few	TRBJ2-2	TRBV4-2	-	CASSLPSPGELFF	TGTGCCAGCAGCCTGCCTAGCCCCGGGGAGCTGTTTTTT
-	TRBJ1-5	TRBV27	-	CASSFYGTQHF	TGTGCCAGCAGTTTTTACGGTACGCAGCATTTT
-	TRBJ1-1	TRBV27	-	CASSPLGPNGLNTVAFF	TGTGCCAGCAGTCCCCTCGGGCCTAACGGCTTGAACACTGTAGCTTTCTTT
few	TRBJ2-7	TRBV7-9	-	CASSLTGQGPYEQYF	TGTGCCAGCAGCCTAACAGGGCAGGGGCCCTACGAGCAGTACTTC
few	TRBJ2-3	TRBV6-5	-	CASRRGDTQYF	TGTGCCAGCAGGAGGGGAGATACGCAGTATTTT
-	TRBJ1-6	TRBV28	-	CASSPTGRRASPLHF	TGTGCCAGCAGTCCAACCGGCCGGAGAGCATCACCCCTCCACTTT
few	TRBJ2-7	TRBV4-3	TRBD1	CASSQDHRQGTYEQYF	TGCGCCAGCAGCCAAGATCACCGACAGGGGACCTACGAGCAGTACTTC
-	TRBJ2-4	TRBV12-3/TRBV12-4	TRBD1	CASSLFGRGTDIQYF	TGTGCCAGCAGTTTATTCGGCAGGGGGACAGACATTCAGTACTTC
few	TRBJ2-1	TRBV6-5	TRBD2	CASSYGLGRVAYNEQFF	TGTGCCAGCAGTTACGGGTTAGGGAGGGTCGCCTACAATGAGCAGTTCTTC
once	TRBJ2-7	TRBV4-3	TRBD2	CASSHGTSGSCEHYF	TGCGCCAGCAGCCATGGGACTAGCGGGAGCTGCGAGCACTACTTC
few	TRBJ2-5	TRBV11-2	-	CASSPTRPADQESQYF	TGTGCCAGCAGCCCGACCCGACCAGCGGACCAAGAGTCCCAGTACTTC
-	TRBJ2-5	TRBV7-6	-	CASSLEAAPTYQETQYF	TGTGCCAGCAGCTTAGAAGCGGCACCAACATACCAAGAGACCCAGTACTTC
many	TRBJ2-7	TRBV20-1	TRBD2	CSATHSGGPSYEQYF	TGCAGTGCAACACATAGCGGGGGCCCCTCCTACGAGCAGTACTTC
-	TRBJ2-5	TRBV7-9	TRBD2	CASSTGQGIAGGPETQYF	TGTGCCAGCAGCACCGGACAGGGAATAGCGGGAGGGCCGGAGACCCAGTACTTC
-	TRBJ2-7	TRBV3-1	-	CASSPTSGSYAQYF	TGTGCCAGCAGCCCCACCTCCGGCTCCTACGCGCAGTACTTC
-	TRBJ2-7	TRBV6-5	-	CASSYAMAYEQYF	TGTGCCAGCAGTTATGCTATGGCATACGAGCAGTACTTC
many	TRBJ2-3	TRBV25-1	-	CASSDTGTYTQYF	TGTGCCAGCAGTGACACCGGAACGTATACGCAGTATTTT
many	TRBJ2-3	TRBV7-9	TRBD1	CASSFDRGGDTQYF	TGTGCCAGCAGCTTCGACAGGGGCGGTGATACGCAGTATTTT
many	TRBJ2-3	TRBV5-4	TRBD2	CASSPGLARTDTQYF	TGTGCCAGCAGCCCGGGACTAGCGCGGACAGATACGCAGTATTTT
-	TRBJ2-7	TRBV7-9	TRBD1	CASSPGTGAQYEQYF	TGTGCCAGCAGCCCCGGGACAGGGGCCCAGTACGAGCAGTACTTC
few	TRBJ2-7	TRBV6-6	TRBD2	CASTSETYEQYF	TGTGCCAGTACTAGCGAGACCTACGAGCAGTACTTC
few	TRBJ2-2	TRBV24-1	-	CATSDPHGELFF	TGTGCCACCAGTGACCCCCACGGGGAGCTGTTTTTT
-	TRBJ2-7	TRBV4-1	TRBD2	CASSQVATSGYEQYF	TGCGCCAGCAGCCAAGTCGCGACTAGCGGGTACGAGCAGTACTTC
few	TRBJ2-7	TRBV19	TRBD1	CASAPGQIYEQYF	TGTGCCAGCGCACCGGGACAGATCTACGAGCAGTACTTC
few	TRBJ2-3	TRBV12-3/TRBV12-4	TRBD1	CASSSGQIYTDTQYF	TGTGCCAGCAGTTCGGGACAGATTTACACAGATACGCAGTATTTT